The clone carrying this TCR beta chain has only a few counts. The antigen is undetermined. Peripheral blood from each donor was collected in a volume of 8 to 10 milliliters. Researchers isolated at least 6 million PBMCs per sample. This CDR3 is 15 amino acids long. Germline lookup yields CDR1 MNHNS and CDR2 SASEGT. Trimming removed 5 bases from V and 2 bases from J, with 14 bases in between. This entry belongs to a study of blood T cells in healthy people across ages. General study points: There were more naive CD4+ cells and higher diversity in long-lived donors than in aged donors.

A second PCR, run for roughly 7 to 12 cycles, used a sample-barcoded 5' primer plus a J-beta primer mix. TCRdb processed the 5' RACE reads anew with MiXCR; each CDR3 protein has one entry. The repertoire holds some 790,000 distinct CDR3 sequences, with more than 25% as singletons. The sequence came from a woman older than 75 in good health. The V call is TRBV6-1, the J call TRBJ2-3; D may be TRBD1 (7 bases). The sequencing sample was made of blood. CDR3 coding DNA: TGTGCCAGCAGTCCAGGGGGGCCCCTCACAGATACGCAGTATTTT. This gives the protein CASSPGGPLTDTQYF.